Described below is a single T cell receptor (beta chain) sequence and its context. Its antigen remains unknown. The sample originates from a study of shared clonotypes between healthy human individuals. Whole-study results and caveats: Among non-shared clonotypes, generation probabilities were lower than among those shared by all four donors.

Produced via immunoSEQ multiplex PCR; TCRdb's table is partial and in-frame only. The table records about 2.3 million clones, 85% to 95% of them present only once. CDR1 is SEHNR, CDR2 FQNEAQ, per germline (reference sequence). CDR3 length: 12 amino acids. Trimming removed 6 bases at V and 7 bases at J, with 13 bases between. The V call is TRBV7-9, the J call TRBJ2-7; no clear D. Source material: naive CD4+ T cells from PBMCs. The subset was: CD45RA+ positively selected. The clonotype comes from a man younger than 35 in good health. Some clones in this sample may be carry-over from other donors' samples. The CDR3 DNA reads TGTGCCAGCAGTTCCCTACGTGAGGAGCAGTACTTC. Protein product: CASSSLREEQYF.